Listed below are T cell receptor beta chains from one sample, sequenced in a study of T-cell memory formation after mild COVID-19. TCRdb re-derived calls from the 5' RACE reads in MiXCR, one entry per CDR3 protein. The data contain a few hundred thousand distinct CDR3 sequences, 20% to 25% of them singletons. The material sequenced was PBMCs or a T cell subset sorted from them (not recorded which). Receptors originate from an adult woman who had mild COVID-19 (a few samples of this study predate the infection). Cell type and time point are not known. CDR3s include the opening cysteine and the closing phenylalanine or tryptophan.

>TRBV9|16
CASSVMGGGNTGELFF
>TRBV4-2|12
CASSQDTYEQFF
>TRBV3-1|13
CASSQDRRQPQHF
>TRBV4-1|15
CASSQEGRSGETQYF
>TRBV29-1|15
CSVRYEGSAQYEQYF
>TRBV7-9|15
CASSLTGNRVAEQYF
>TRBV4-2|13
CASSHTGGNGYTF
>TRBV12-3/TRBV12-4|16
CASSLSGGGVTDTQYF
>TRBV4-3|16
CASSQETGGPWNEQFF
>TRBV2|14
CASKSQGSAGELFF
>TRBV9|15
CASSVEGFSYNEQFF
>TRBV3-1|13
CASSQDKYTEAFF
>TRBV6-2/TRBV6-3|14
CASTGLAGFYEQYF
>TRBV4-3|20
CASSQVGGTIGGRGTDTQYF
>TRBV5-1|15
CASSPSSGTKNIQYF
>TRBV6-2/TRBV6-3|16
CASSSPSTPLRNGYTF
>TRBV7-8|15
CASSLLVGGLETQYF
>TRBV7-9|13
CASSTRTGNEQYF
>TRBV5-1|15
CASSLSGVQGYEAFF
>TRBV18|15
CASSPPPGGSEKLFF
>TRBV5-6|15
CASSPPLSLYNEQFF
>TRBV29-1|12
CSVERPGETQYF
>TRBV20-1|15
CSARDGQGGQETQYF
>TRBV15|18
CATSSPLGAGFDTGELFF
>TRBV15|15
CATSREASRGETQYF
>TRBV20-1|15
CSASGSASSPYEQYF
>TRBV3-1|14
CASSPGLSGNTIYF
>TRBV20-1|13
CSARKWGANEQFF
>TRBV12-3/TRBV12-4|15
CASKTRGQGLSEQYF
>TRBV5-1|14
CASSLVAGVNIQYF
>TRBV12-3/TRBV12-4|16
CASSRQPGVNTGELFF
>TRBV7-9|15
CASSFSLPSTDTQYF
>TRBV9|14
CASTSFRQGHGYTF
>TRBV5-1|14
CASSYPRGDYGYTF
>TRBV20-1|12
CSARTGTQPQHF
>TRBV5-6|12
CASSLSGNTQYF
>TRBV24-1|15
CATSAGQGYTGELFF
>TRBV4-1|14
CASSQRTGAGELFF
>TRBV24-1|15
CATSNRKGPTGELFF
>TRBV29-1|15
CSVEDRVVHPPGYTF
>TRBV7-2|16
CASSSRTGGVNYGYTF
>TRBV30|13
CAWNRQGNTEAFF
>TRBV12-3/TRBV12-4|15
CASRKQLSSYNEQFF
>TRBV7-2|17
CASSRRSRGLGTDTQYF
>TRBV5-1|13
CASSEGATGELFF
>TRBV13|16
CASSLERTSDQETQYF
>TRBV18|14
CASSPISQQETQYF
>TRBV7-8|20
CASSLTPRLSTSGNTGELFF
>TRBV7-9|15
CASSAGRGATGELFF